This T cell receptor beta chain is drawn from a study of CD8 T cells in ankylosing spondylitis. CDR3 length: 13 amino acids. V was clipped by 0 bases and J by 2 bases, with 5 bases between them. The germline gives CDR1 ENHRY, CDR2 SYGVKD. As for this clonotype: Its cognate antigen is unknown.

Using quantitative 5'-RACE with molecular barcodes, the authors made TCR beta libraries. TCRdb re-called the 5' RACE reads through MiXCR, storing one row per CDR3 protein. Of around 770,000 distinct CDR3 sequences in the sample, 15% to 20% were seen once. Study findings and constraints: A motif of several highly homologous TCR beta variants was seen as apparently characteristic of ankylosing spondylitis blood. CD8+ cells made up the disease-linked clones, which were relatively rare in peripheral blood. Significant enrichment of disease-linked clones was reportedly seen in matched ankylosing spondylitis synovial fluid.

This chain connects TRBV10-3 to TRBJ2-7; tentative D call: TRBD2 (5 bases). Material: blood, either unsorted or a sorted T cell fraction (not recorded which). This TCR came from a male donor with ankylosing spondylitis. The CDR3 reads CAISESRAYEQYF. The CDR3 coding sequence is TGTGCCATCAGTGAGTCGCGGGCCTACGAGCAGTACTTC.